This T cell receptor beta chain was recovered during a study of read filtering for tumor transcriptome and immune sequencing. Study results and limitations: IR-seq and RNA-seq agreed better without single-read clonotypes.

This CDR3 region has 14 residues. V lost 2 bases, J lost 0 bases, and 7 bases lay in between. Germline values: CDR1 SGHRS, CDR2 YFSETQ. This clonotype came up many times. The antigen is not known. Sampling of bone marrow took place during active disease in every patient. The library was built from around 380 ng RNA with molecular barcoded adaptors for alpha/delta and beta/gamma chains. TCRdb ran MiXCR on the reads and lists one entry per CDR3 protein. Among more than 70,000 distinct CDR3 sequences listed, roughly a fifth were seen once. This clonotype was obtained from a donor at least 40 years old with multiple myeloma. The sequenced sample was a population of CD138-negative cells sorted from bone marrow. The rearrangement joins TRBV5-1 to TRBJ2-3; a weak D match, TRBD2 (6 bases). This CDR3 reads CASSLLASTDTQYF. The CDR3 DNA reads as TGCGCCAGCAGCTTACTAGCTAGCACAGATACGCAGTATTTT. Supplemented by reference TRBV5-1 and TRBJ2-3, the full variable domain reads KAGVTQTPRYLIKTRGQQVTLSCSPISGHRSVSWYQQTPGQGLQFLFEYFSETQRNKGNFPGRFSGRQFSNSRSEMNVSTLELGDSALYLCASSLLASTDTQYFGPGTRLTVL.